This TCR beta chain derives from a study of lymphopenia after photon versus proton radiotherapy. V was trimmed by 6 bases and J by 4 bases, leaving 9 bases between them. The germline V gene has CDR1 MNHNS and CDR2 SASEGT. The CDR3 has 12 amino acids. Assay: immunoSEQ multiplex PCR; the TCRdb copy retains only in-frame clones and omits some. The sample shows about 4,500 clones, 60% to 80% of them seen only once. A word on this clone: Its cognate antigen is unknown.

Overall study results and limits: After lymphocyte nadir, photon-treated repertoires showed oligoclonal expansion, especially CD8+ Temra. Survival link was tested only in deceased patients; proton benefit remains a possibility. Photon-treated patients lost naive T cells and TCR diversity; proton-treated stayed stable.

The rearrangement uses TRBV6-1 and TRBJ1-1, with a possible D match to TRBD1 (6 bases). The input for sequencing was peripheral blood, taken from a patient treated with proton-based radiotherapy. The sequence was collected from an older man with esophageal cancer. The CDR3 coding sequence is TGTGCCAGCAGCAGGGGATCCACTGAAGCTTTCTTT. Translating gives CASSRGSTEAFF.